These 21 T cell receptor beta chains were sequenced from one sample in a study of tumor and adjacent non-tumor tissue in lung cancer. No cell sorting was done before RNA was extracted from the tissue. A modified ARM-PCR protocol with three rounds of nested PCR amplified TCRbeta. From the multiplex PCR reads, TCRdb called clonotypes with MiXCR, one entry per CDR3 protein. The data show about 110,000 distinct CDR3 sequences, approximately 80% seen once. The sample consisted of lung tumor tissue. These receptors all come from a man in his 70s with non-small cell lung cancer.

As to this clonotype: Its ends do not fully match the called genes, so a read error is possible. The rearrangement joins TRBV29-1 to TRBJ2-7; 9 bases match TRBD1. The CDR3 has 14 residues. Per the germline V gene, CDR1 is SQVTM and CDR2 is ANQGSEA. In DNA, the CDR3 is TGCAGCGTTCGTCCGGGACAGGGAGCAAACGAGCAGTGCTTC. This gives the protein CSVRPGQGANEQCF.

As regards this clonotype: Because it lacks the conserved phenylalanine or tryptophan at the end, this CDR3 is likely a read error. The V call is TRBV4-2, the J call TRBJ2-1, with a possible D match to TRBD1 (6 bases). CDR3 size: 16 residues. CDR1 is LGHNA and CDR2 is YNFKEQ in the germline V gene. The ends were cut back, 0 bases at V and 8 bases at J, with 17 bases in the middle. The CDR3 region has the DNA TGTGCCAGCAGCCAAGACCTCGGTGGGGGCGGCGATGAGCAGTTCTCC. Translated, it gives CASSQDLGGGGDEQFS.

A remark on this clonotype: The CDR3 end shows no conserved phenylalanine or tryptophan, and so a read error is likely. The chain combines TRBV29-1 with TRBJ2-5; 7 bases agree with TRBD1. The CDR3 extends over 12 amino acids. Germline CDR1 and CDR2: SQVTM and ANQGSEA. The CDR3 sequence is CTVEAGGATQYS. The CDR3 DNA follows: TGCACCGTTGAGGCAGGGGGAGCGACCCAGTACTCC.

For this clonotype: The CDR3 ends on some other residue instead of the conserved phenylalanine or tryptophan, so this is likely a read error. This CDR3 is CDSSYGGLPYEQYL. The DNA for the CDR3 is TGTGACAGCAGTTACGGCGGCCTTCCCTATGAGCAGTACCTC. The chain joins TRBV6-6 to TRBJ2-7, with D hard to call. Germline assignment: CDR1 MNHNY and CDR2 SVGAGI (reference sequence). The CDR3 contains 14 residues.

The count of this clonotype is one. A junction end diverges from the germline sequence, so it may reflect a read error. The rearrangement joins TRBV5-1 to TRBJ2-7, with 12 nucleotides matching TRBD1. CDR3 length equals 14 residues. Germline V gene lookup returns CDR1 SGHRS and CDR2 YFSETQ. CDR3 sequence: CASCLGQGAYEQYF. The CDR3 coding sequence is TGCGCCAGCTGCTTGGGACAGGGGGCCTACGAGCAGTATTTC.

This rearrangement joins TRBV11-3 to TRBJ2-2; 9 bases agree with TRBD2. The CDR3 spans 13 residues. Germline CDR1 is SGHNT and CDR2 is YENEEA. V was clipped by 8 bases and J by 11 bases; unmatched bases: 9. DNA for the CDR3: TGTGCCAGCCGTATACCGACTAGCGGTGAGCTGTTTTTT. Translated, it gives CASRIPTSGELFF.

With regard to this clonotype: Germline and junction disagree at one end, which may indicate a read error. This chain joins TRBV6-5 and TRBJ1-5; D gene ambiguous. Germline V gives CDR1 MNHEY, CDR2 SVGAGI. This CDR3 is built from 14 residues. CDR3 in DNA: TGTACCAGCAGTTTACTAGTACTGAATCAGCCCCAGCATTTT. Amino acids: CTSSLLVLNQPQHF.

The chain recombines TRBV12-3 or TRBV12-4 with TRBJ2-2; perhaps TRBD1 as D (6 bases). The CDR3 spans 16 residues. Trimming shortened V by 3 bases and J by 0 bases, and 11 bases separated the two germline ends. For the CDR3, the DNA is TGTGCCAGCAGTTTCACAGGGATGACGAACACCGGGGAGCTGTTTTTT. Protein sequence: CASSFTGMTNTGELFF.

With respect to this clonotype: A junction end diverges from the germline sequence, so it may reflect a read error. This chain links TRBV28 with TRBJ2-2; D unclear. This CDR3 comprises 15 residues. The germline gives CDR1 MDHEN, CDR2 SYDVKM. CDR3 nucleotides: TGTGCCAGCAGTTTAATGGGCTCGAACGCCGGAGAGCTGTTTTTT. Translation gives CASSLMGSNAGELFF. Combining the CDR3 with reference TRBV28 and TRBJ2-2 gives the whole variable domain DVKVTQSSRYLVKRTGEKVFLECVQDMDHENMFWYRQDPGLGLRLIYFSYDVKMKEKGDIPEGYSVSREKKERFSLILESASTNQTSMYLCASSLMGSNAGELFFGEGSRLTVL.

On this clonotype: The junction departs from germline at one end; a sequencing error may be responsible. CDR3 sequence: CASSYSVQGLSYEQYF. In DNA form, the CDR3 reads TGTGCTAGCAGTTACTCGGTACAGGGGTTATCCTACGAGCAGTACTTC. The chain joins TRBV6-2 or TRBV6-3 to TRBJ2-7, with 7 bases identical to TRBD1. This CDR3 has 16 residues. Germline CDR1 is MNHEY and CDR2 is SVGEGT.

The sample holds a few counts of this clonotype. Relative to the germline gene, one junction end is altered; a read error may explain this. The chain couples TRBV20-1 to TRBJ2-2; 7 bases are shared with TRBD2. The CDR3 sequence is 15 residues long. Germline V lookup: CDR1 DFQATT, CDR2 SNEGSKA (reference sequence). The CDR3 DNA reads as TGCAGTGTTAGAGATTCAGGCCGGGAGGCCGGGGAATTGTTTTTT. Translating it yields CSVRDSGREAGELFF.

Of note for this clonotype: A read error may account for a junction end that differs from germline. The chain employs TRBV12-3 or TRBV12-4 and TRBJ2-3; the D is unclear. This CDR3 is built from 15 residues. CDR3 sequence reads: CASSLTTVGKDTHYF. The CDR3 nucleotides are TGTGCCAGCAGTTTAACAACGGTAGGCAAAGATACGCACTATTTT.

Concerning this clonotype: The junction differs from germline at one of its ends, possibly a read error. CDR3 residues: CGSTGPYKQYF. The CDR3 nucleotides read TGTGGCAGCACCGGACCCTACAAGCAGTACTTC. This chain uses TRBV5-6 with TRBJ2-7; D remains ambiguous. The CDR3 runs to 11 residues. The germline V gene has CDR1 SGHDT and CDR2 YYEEEE.

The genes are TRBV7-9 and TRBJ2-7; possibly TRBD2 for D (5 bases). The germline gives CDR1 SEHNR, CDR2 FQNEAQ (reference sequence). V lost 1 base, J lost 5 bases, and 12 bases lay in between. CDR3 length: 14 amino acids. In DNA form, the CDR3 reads TGTGCCAGCAGCTTAGATCCCATGGAGGACGAGCAGTACTTC. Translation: CASSLDPMEDEQYF.

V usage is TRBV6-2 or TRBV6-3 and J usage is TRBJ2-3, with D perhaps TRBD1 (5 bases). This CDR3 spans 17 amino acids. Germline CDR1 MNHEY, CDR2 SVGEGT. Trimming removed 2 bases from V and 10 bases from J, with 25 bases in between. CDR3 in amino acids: CASSYPKTVGHQDAQYF. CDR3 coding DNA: TGTGCCAGCAGTTACCCGAAGACAGTAGGTCACCAGGATGCGCAGTATTTT.

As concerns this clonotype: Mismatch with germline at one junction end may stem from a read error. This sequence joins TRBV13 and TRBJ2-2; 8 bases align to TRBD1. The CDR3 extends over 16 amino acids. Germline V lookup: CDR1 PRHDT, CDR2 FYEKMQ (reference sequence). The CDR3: CISSLGTGSVTRELFF. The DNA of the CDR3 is TGTATCAGCAGCTTAGGGACAGGTTCGGTCACCAGGGAGCTGTTTTTT. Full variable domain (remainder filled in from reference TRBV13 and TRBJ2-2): AAGVIQSPRHLIKEKRETATLKCYPIPRHDTVYWYQQGPGQDPQFLISFYEKMQSDKGSIPDRFSAQQFSDYHSELNMSSLELGDSALYFCISSLGTGSVTRELFFGEGSRLTVL.

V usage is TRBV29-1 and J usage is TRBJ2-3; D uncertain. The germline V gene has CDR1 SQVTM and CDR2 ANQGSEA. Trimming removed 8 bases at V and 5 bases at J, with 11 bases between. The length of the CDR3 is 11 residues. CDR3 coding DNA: TGCAGCACCGTGTGCGTAGATACGCAGTATTTT. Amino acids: CSTVCVDTQYF.

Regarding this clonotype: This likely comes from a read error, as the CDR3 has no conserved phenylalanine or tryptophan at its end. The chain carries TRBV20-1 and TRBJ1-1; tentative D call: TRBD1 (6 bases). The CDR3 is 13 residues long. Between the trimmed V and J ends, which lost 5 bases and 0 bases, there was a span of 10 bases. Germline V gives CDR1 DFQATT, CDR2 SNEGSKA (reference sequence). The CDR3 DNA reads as TGCAGTGCTGTCAGGGGTCTGAACACTGAAGCTTTCTAT. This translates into CSAVRGLNTEAFY.

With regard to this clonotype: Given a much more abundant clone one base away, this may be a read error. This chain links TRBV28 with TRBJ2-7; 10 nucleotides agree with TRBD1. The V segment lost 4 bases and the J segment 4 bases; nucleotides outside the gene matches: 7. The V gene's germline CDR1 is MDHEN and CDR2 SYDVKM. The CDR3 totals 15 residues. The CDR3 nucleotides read TGTGCCAGCAGTTCCGGACAGGGGGATCGATACGAGCAGTACTTC. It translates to CASSSGQGDRYEQYF.

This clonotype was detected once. CDR3 coding DNA: TGTGCCAGCAGTTACTCTGGGCTAGCGGGACCCGCAGGATCCGAGCAGTACTTC. Translation: CASSYSGLAGPAGSEQYF. This chain connects TRBV6-5 to TRBJ2-7; the match to TRBD2 covers 9 bases. V shed 0 bases and J 6 bases; nucleotides not matched to a gene: 15. CDR3 length equals 18 residues. Germline V lookup: CDR1 MNHEY, CDR2 SVGAGI.

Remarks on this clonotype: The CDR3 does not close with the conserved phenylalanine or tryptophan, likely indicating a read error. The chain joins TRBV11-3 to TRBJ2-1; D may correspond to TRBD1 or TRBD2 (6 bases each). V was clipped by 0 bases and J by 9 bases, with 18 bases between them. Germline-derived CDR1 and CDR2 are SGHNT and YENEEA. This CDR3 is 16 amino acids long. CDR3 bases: TGTGCCAGCAGCTTAGATCTCACGGAGGGCAGGGGTGAGCAGTTCATC. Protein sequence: CASSLDLTEGRGEQFI.